Shown below are 30 T cell receptor beta chains from a single sample sequenced in a study of blood T cells in healthy people across ages. Sample-barcoded 5' priming and a J-beta primer mix drove a second PCR of 7 to 11 cycles. TCRdb called the 5' RACE reads again in MiXCR, with one record for every CDR3 protein. Among hundreds of thousands of distinct CDR3 sequences, just under 25% were seen once, and the ten largest hold under 9.5%. This sample also belongs to another study, concerning T cells of mothers and their children.

The sequenced material came from blood. The receptors shown here come from a boy aged 5-17 years in good health.

The chain is built from TRBV20-1 and TRBJ2-5; the D is unclear. The J call could be wrong; TRBJ2-1 is a better fit for the DNA end. Germline V gene data show CDR1 as DFQATT and CDR2 as SNEGSKA (reference sequence). CDR3 size: 14 residues. The CDR3 loop reads CSASYLSPYNEQFF. In DNA, the CDR3 is TGCAGTGCTAGTTACCTATCCCCCTACAATGAGCAGTTCTTC.

The chain recombines TRBV7-6 with TRBJ2-4; tentatively, D is TRBD2 (6 bases). V was shortened by 5 bases and J by 8 bases, with 19 bases between the two germline ends. This CDR3 has 15 amino acids. Germline V gene sequence: CDR1 SGHVS, CDR2 FNYEAQ. CDR3 nucleotide sequence: TGTGCCAGCAGCCGAGGGGACTCCCCGGGGTACATTCAGTACTTC. Translated, it gives CASSRGDSPGYIQYF. The variable domain in full, completed from reference TRBV7-6 and TRBJ2-4, reads GAGVSQSPRYKVTKRGQDVALRCDPISGHVSLYWYRQALGQGPEFLTYFNYEAQQDKSGLPNDRFSAERPEGSISTLTIQRTEQRDSAMYRCASSRGDSPGYIQYFGAGTRLSVL.

This clonotype was seen a few times. The genes are TRBV19 and TRBJ2-5; tentative D call: TRBD2 (5 bases). Germline values: CDR1 LNHDA, CDR2 SQIVND (reference sequence). This CDR3 has 15 amino acids. The germline V and J ends were trimmed by 6 bases and 5 bases, with 19 bases remaining between them. The CDR3 DNA reads as TGTGCCAGTAGGTGGTCACTAGGCTCGACCGAGACCCAGTACTTC. It encodes CASRWSLGSTETQYF.

There are a few counts of this clonotype. The chain links TRBV4-1 to TRBJ1-4; D unresolved. The V gene lost 4 bases and the J gene lost 6 bases, with 15 bases spanning the gap. The CDR3 contains 15 residues. The germline CDR1 and CDR2 sequences are MGHRA and YSYEKL. This CDR3 is CASSPTEGGDEKLFF. The CDR3 DNA is TGCGCCAGCAGCCCTACCGAGGGCGGCGATGAAAAACTGTTTTTT.

V usage is TRBV20-1 and J usage is TRBJ1-5, with D tentatively TRBD1 (5 bases). CDR3 length: 12 residues. Deletions cut 5 bases from V and 4 bases from J, with 9 bases between. Germline-derived CDR1 and CDR2 are DFQATT and SNEGSKA (reference sequence). The CDR3 nucleotides read TGCAGTGCTCGGAAGGGGAATCAGCCCCAGCATTTT. Its protein is CSARKGNQPQHF.

This clonotype was seen more than once but under ten times. This chain connects TRBV6-1 to TRBJ2-5, with 14 bases identical to TRBD2. The CDR3 contains 15 residues. CDR1 and CDR2 from the germline V gene are MNHNS and SASEGT. V lost 10 bases and J lost 5; bases outside the gene matches: 9. CDR3 in DNA: TGTGCCACTCGACTAGCGGGGGGGCCGCGGGAGACCCAGTACTTC. As protein: CATRLAGGPRETQYF.

This clonotype has only a few counts. The chain carries TRBV19 and TRBJ2-5, with 10 positions matching TRBD2. The last part of the DNA fits TRBJ2-1 better; the J call may be wrong. There are 15 residues in the CDR3. Germline lookup yields CDR1 LNHDA and CDR2 SQIVND (reference sequence). DNA of the CDR3: TGTGCCAGTAGTTCCTCTAGCGGGAGTTTCAATGAGCAGTTCTTC. It codes for CASSSSSGSFNEQFF.

The V and J genes are TRBV7-2 and TRBJ2-1; 11 nucleotides agree with TRBD2. CDR3 length: 23 residues. Germline V lookup: CDR1 SGHTA, CDR2 FQGNSA. V lost 0 bases to trimming and J lost 4 bases; unmatched junction nucleotides: 23. CDR3 sequence reads: CASSLAQGSSGRPSPSLYNEQFF. The DNA of the CDR3 is TGTGCCAGCAGCTTAGCGCAGGGATCTAGCGGGAGGCCGAGTCCTTCCTTGTACAATGAGCAGTTCTTC.

This clonotype has a single count. The rearrangement uses TRBV4-2 and TRBJ2-5, with TRBD2 matching over 9 bases. Germline lookup yields CDR1 LGHNA and CDR2 YNFKEQ. After removal of 1 base from V and 5 bases from J, the junction contained 14 bases not matched to a gene. This CDR3 contains 18 residues. CDR3 region: CASSQGLAGEASGETQYF. The CDR3 coding sequence is TGTGCCAGCAGCCAAGGGTTAGCGGGAGAGGCGTCTGGGGAGACCCAGTACTTC.

The rearrangement joins TRBV7-2 to TRBJ2-3, with D unresolved. Trimming took 7 bases from V and 4 from J, leaving 9 bases between them. CDR1 is SGHTA and CDR2 is FQGNSA in the germline V gene. The CDR3 extends over 12 amino acids. The CDR3 region has the DNA TGTGCCAGCACCACTGACGCAGATACGCAGTATTTT. Translated: CASTTDADTQYF.

This chain links TRBV10-3 with TRBJ1-1; no definite D call. The CDR3 loop spans 13 amino acids. Germline assignment: CDR1 ENHRY and CDR2 SYGVKD. Trimming stripped 2 bases from V and 0 bases from J, with 4 bases between. The CDR3 nucleotides read TGTGCCATCAGTGAGATGCTGAACACTGAAGCTTTCTTT. Its protein is CAISEMLNTEAFF.

The chain recombines TRBV9 with TRBJ1-6; maybe TRBD1 (5 bases). Germline V lookup: CDR1 SGDLS, CDR2 YYNGEE. CDR3 length: 13 residues. V was pared by 0 bases and J by 9 bases, with 7 bases between. CDR3 nucleotides: TGTGCCAGCAGCGTAGCTGACAGTTCACCCCTCCACTTT. This sequence encodes CASSVADSSPLHF.

A remark on this clonotype: Its ends do not fully match the called genes, so a read error is possible. V gene TRBV12-3 or TRBV12-4 combines with J gene TRBJ2-4; 8 bases fit TRBD2. The CDR3 is made up of 16 amino acids. The CDR3: CAGSDTGGVAKNIQYF. CDR3 nucleotides: TGTGCCGGCAGCGATACCGGGGGGGTAGCCAAAAACATTCAGTACTTC.

In its sample, this clonotype was seen a few times. The J gene is TRBJ2-3, the V gene TRBV6-1, with 9 bases that match TRBD2. The V gene end was trimmed by 1 base and the J gene end by 2 bases; junction bases not matched to a gene: 7. Germline assignment: CDR1 MNHNS and CDR2 SASEGT. This CDR3 has 17 amino acids. CDR3 coding DNA: TGTGCCAGCAGTGAAGTACCAGCGGGAGGATCCACAGATACGCAGTATTTT. This translates into CASSEVPAGGSTDTQYF.

The V call is TRBV4-3, the J call TRBJ2-2, with D hard to call. V lost 0 bases, J lost 1 base, and 3 bases lay in between. The CDR3 spans 14 residues. Germline lookup yields CDR1 LGHNA and CDR2 YSLEER. The CDR3 bases are TGCGCCAGCAGCCAAGACAGGAACACCGGGGAGCTGTTTTTT. Translated: CASSQDRNTGELFF.

This clonotype was observed a few times. This chain uses TRBV11-1 with TRBJ2-7; tentatively, D is TRBD1 (6 bases). The CDR3 consists of 13 residues. The V end lost 5 bases, the J end lost 0 bases, and 8 bases lay between the germline ends. Germline V gives CDR1 SGHAT, CDR2 FQDESV (reference sequence). This chain's CDR3 is CASSMGHSYEQYF. CDR3 nucleotides: TGTGCCAGCAGCATGGGACACTCCTACGAGCAGTACTTC.

The chain uses TRBV12-3 or TRBV12-4 and TRBJ1-2; 8 nucleotides agree with TRBD1. The V and J ends lost 6 bases and 4 bases, in that order; junction bases with no gene match: 7. This CDR3 region has 14 residues. CDR3 sequence: CASSRGQGIYGYTF. In DNA form, the CDR3 reads TGTGCCAGCAGCCGTGGACAGGGTATCTATGGCTACACCTTC.

The V call is TRBV27, the J call TRBJ1-5; 8 nucleotides line up with TRBD1. The CDR3 totals 15 residues. Per germline, CDR1 MNHEY and CDR2 SMNVEV (reference sequence). Trimming cost V 6 bases and J 1 base; bases outside gene matches: 5. CDR3 sequence (DNA): TGTGCCAGCAGCGAATACAGGGGGAGCAATCAGCCCCAGCATTTT. It translates to CASSEYRGSNQPQHF.

This rearrangement joins TRBV29-1 to TRBJ2-2; no firm D call. Germline-derived CDR1 and CDR2 are SQVTM and ANQGSEA. The CDR3 covers 13 residues. V gave up 3 bases and J gave up 1 base, with 6 bases separating them. In DNA form, the CDR3 reads TGCAGCGTTGACCTAAGGAACACCGGGGAGCTGTTTTTT. This codes for CSVDLRNTGELFF.

The V call is TRBV28, the J call TRBJ2-3, with a weak D call TRBD2 (6 bases). Trimming pared 6 bases from V and 7 bases from J, leaving 14 bases between. Germline CDR1 is MDHEN and CDR2 is SYDVKM. This CDR3 is 13 amino acids long. The CDR3 nucleotides are TGTGCCAGCAGGCGGAGGGACCCCCATACGCAGTATTTT. It translates to CASRRRDPHTQYF. The full variable domain, rest sourced from reference TRBV28 and TRBJ2-3, is DVKVTQSSRYLVKRTGEKVFLECVQDMDHENMFWYRQDPGLGLRLIYFSYDVKMKEKGDIPEGYSVSREKKERFSLILESASTNQTSMYLCASRRRDPHTQYFGPGTRLTVL.

J is TRBJ2-4 and V is TRBV20-1; D perhaps matches TRBD2 (6 bases). Germline CDR1 is DFQATT and CDR2 is SNEGSKA (reference sequence). The CDR3 runs to 14 residues. V was cut by 3 bases and J by 7 bases, with 16 bases left in between. In DNA form, the CDR3 reads TGCAGTGCTAGTTTTACTAGCACTAGTAACATTCAGTACTTC. Its protein product is CSASFTSTSNIQYF.

V is TRBV7-9 and J is TRBJ1-2; D call uncertain. V was clipped by 4 bases and J by 5 bases, with 11 bases between them. Germline CDR1 SEHNR, CDR2 FQNEAQ (reference sequence). CDR3 size: 13 residues. The CDR3 bases are TGTGCCAGCAGCTCGGCTAAACTTTATGGCTACACCTTC. This translates into CASSSAKLYGYTF.

This clonotype was seen many times. The chain has TRBV6-5 and TRBJ2-7; D remains unclear. CDR3 length equals 13 residues. Per germline, CDR1 MNHEY and CDR2 SVGAGI. The V and J ends lost 4 bases and 3 bases respectively, with 10 bases between them. DNA for the CDR3: TGTGCCAGCAGTTCGCCTATCGGCTACGAGCAGTACTTC. It translates to CASSSPIGYEQYF.

The rearrangement uses TRBV6-5 and TRBJ2-5; D may be TRBD1 (6 bases). This CDR3 has 13 amino acids. Germline-derived CDR1 and CDR2 are MNHEY and SVGAGI. Between the trimmed V and J ends, which lost 7 bases and 3 bases, there was a span of 12 bases. The CDR3 here is CASKQGPEETQYF. The CDR3 nucleotides read TGTGCCAGCAAACAGGGTCCCGAAGAGACCCAGTACTTC.

The chain has TRBV14 and TRBJ2-3, with a possible D match to TRBD1 (5 bases). Germline CDR1 and CDR2: SGHDN and FVKESK. This CDR3 has 15 amino acids. V was cut by 4 bases and J by 3 bases, with 14 bases left in between. The DNA of the CDR3 is TGTGCCAGCAGCCGTAACCGACAGACGACAGATACGCAGTATTTT. It codes for CASSRNRQTTDTQYF.

The table lists this clonotype with a few counts. The chain joins TRBV5-1 to TRBJ2-3, with 7 bases that match TRBD2. Unmatched junction bases numbered 8, after V lost 5 bases and J lost 2 bases. This CDR3 contains 15 residues. Germline loops: CDR1 SGHRS, CDR2 YFSETQ. CDR3 coding DNA: TGCGCCAGCAGGGACGGCGGGGGAGCCACAGATACGCAGTATTTT. It yields the protein CASRDGGGATDTQYF.

As for this clonotype: At one end, the junction sequence differs from germline, possibly due to a read error. The chain uses TRBV29-1 and TRBJ1-1, with TRBD1 matching over 8 bases. Germline CDR1 SQVTM, CDR2 ANQGSEA. The CDR3 has 13 amino acids. The CDR3 coding sequence is TGCAGCGCTGAAAAACAGGGGGTTCCTGAAGCTTTCTTT. Translating gives CSAEKQGVPEAFF.

This clonotype came up a few times. The junction departs from the called germline gene at one end, perhaps through a read error. The rearrangement links TRBV11-2 to TRBJ1-1, with D possibly being TRBD1 (6 bases). From germline, CDR1 is SGHAT and CDR2 FQNNGV. The CDR3 contains 14 residues. CDR3 sequence reads: CAGSLRGMNTEAFF. CDR3 sequence (DNA): TGTGCCGGCAGCTTGAGGGGGATGAACACTGAAGCTTTCTTT.

This clonotype was picked up a small number of times. The chain combines TRBV6-6 with TRBJ1-2; unclear D gene. CDR3 size: 13 residues. Germline assignment: CDR1 MNHNY and CDR2 SVGAGI (reference sequence). V lost 4 bases, J lost 6 bases, and 12 bases lay in between. Here the CDR3 DNA reads TGTGCCAGCAGTTCTTTCGAGATTGATGGCTACACCTTC. This translates into CASSSFEIDGYTF.

About this clonotype: The junction does not match germline at one end; this may be a read error. The V call is TRBV3-1, the J call TRBJ1-1; D ambiguous. CDR3 length: 16 residues. Per the germline V gene, CDR1 is LGHDT and CDR2 is YNNKEL (reference sequence). The CDR3 DNA reads as TGTGCCAGCAGCCAAGATCTCGTGGTTCCCAACACTGGAGCTTTCTTT. It codes for CASSQDLVVPNTGAFF.